This T cell receptor (beta chain) was found in a study of T cells after yellow fever vaccination. As for this clonotype: One end of the junction varies from germline; a read error may be responsible.

One entry per CDR3 protein, called by TCRdb with MiXCR from the 5' RACE reads. The table includes about 330,000 distinct CDR3 sequences, 8.1% detected once. The clonotype was recovered from a man younger than 30 who received the YFV17D yellow fever vaccine. The starting material was PBMCs, obtained around 45 days after the first yellow fever vaccination.

This chain's CDR3 is CASSRQGANDQFF. CDR3 DNA: TGTGCCAGCAGCCGTCAGGGGGCTAATGATCAGTTCTTC. The chain joins TRBV3-1 to TRBJ2-1; 8 positions agree with TRBD1. The length of the CDR3 is 13 residues. Germline-derived CDR1 and CDR2 are LGHDT and YNNKEL (reference sequence).